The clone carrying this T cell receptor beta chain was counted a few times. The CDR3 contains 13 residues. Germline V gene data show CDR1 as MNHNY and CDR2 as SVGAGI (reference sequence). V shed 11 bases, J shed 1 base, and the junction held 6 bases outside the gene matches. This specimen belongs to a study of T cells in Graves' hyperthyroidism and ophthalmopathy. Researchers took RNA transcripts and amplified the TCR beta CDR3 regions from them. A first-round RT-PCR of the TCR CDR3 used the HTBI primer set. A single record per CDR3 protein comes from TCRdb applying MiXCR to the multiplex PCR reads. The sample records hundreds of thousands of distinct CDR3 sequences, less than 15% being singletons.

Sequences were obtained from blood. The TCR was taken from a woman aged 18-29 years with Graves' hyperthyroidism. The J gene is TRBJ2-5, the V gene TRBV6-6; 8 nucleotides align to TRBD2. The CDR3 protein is CAGCAGGQETQYF. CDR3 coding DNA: TGTGCCGGTTGTGCGGGAGGCCAAGAGACCCAGTACTTC.